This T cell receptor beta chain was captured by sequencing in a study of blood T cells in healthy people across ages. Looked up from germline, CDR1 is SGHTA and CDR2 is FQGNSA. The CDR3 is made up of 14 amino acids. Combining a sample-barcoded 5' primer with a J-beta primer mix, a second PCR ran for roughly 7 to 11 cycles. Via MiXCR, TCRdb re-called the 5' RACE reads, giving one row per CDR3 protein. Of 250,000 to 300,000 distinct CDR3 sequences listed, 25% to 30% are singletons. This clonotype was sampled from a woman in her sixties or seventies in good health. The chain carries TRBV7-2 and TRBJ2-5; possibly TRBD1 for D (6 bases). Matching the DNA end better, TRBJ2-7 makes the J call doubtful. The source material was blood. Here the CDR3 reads CASSFVPGDYEQYF. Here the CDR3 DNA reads TGTGCCAGCAGCTTCGTCCCAGGGGACTACGAGCAGTACTTC.